This TCR beta chain was sequenced during a study of graft-versus-host responses after intestinal transplantation. Study in general: Grafts were multivisceral, liver-intestinal, or isolated intestinal. Anti-thymocyte globulin was used for induction in all recipients, who then took tacrolimus and steroids for approximately 3 years. Study-wide findings and caveats: Marrow from the recipient contained GvH clones, some of which had appeared first in ileum or blood.

As to this clone: What it recognizes is unknown.

Germline-derived CDR1 and CDR2 are SGHRS and YFSETQ. The CDR3 runs 14 residues. Deletions cut 5 bases from V and 0 bases from J, with 9 bases between. Generated by immunoSEQ multiplex PCR, the TCRdb table keeps only in-frame clones and is missing some. The sample includes about 85,000 clones, roughly four fifths of them seen just once. The chain joins TRBV5-1 to TRBJ1-3; tentative D call: TRBD1 (5 bases). The TCR comes from a human donor who received an intestinal transplant. Material: unstimulated CD4+ T cells sorted from spleen or lymph node cells, obtained before intestinal transplant. As DNA, the CDR3 is TGCGCCAGCAGATCGGACAACTCTGGAAACACCATATATTTT. Encoded protein: CASRSDNSGNTIYF.